The next 16 T cell receptor beta chains were all read from a single sample in a study of blood T cell repertoires in COVID-19. Sequencing used immunoSEQ multiplex PCR; TCRdb keeps in-frame clones, though not all of them. Seen here are over 130,000 clones, approximately 88% observed once, and the top ten hold 2.2%. The sequencing sample was made of peripheral blood. These receptors were collected from an older man with acute or convalescent COVID-19.

This clone was observed once. The V gene is TRBV4-1, the J gene TRBJ1-3; D call uncertain. Germline lookup yields CDR1 MGHRA and CDR2 YSYEKL. The CDR3 totals 17 residues. V lost 0 bases, J lost 0 bases, and 12 bases lay in between. CDR3 sequence: CASSQESAEASGNTIYF. The CDR3 DNA is TGCGCCAGCAGCCAAGAAAGCGCCGAAGCCTCTGGAAACACCATATATTTT.

The chain combines TRBV7-3 with TRBJ2-2; D is unclear. The CDR3 runs to 12 residues. The ends were cut back, 4 bases at V and 6 bases at J, with 6 bases in the middle. CDR1 and CDR2 from the germline V gene are SGHTA and FQGTGA. The CDR3 DNA reads TGTGCCAGCAGCTATTCCGCCGGGGAGCTGTTTTTT. The encoded protein is CASSYSAGELFF.

V gene TRBV6-5 combines with J gene TRBJ2-5; D is undetermined. CDR1 and CDR2 from the germline V gene are MNHEY and SVGAGI. The CDR3 has 12 residues. The germline V and J ends were trimmed by 5 bases and 4 bases, with 8 bases remaining between them. The CDR3 DNA reads TGTGCCAGCAGTCGCAGTTTAGAGACCCAGTACTTC. Translating it yields CASSRSLETQYF.

This clone was seen just once. This chain connects TRBV18 to TRBJ1-2; the D gene is possibly TRBD1 (6 bases). The germline gives CDR1 KGHSH, CDR2 LQKENI. The CDR3 is 21 amino acids. Trimming removed 6 bases at V and 8 bases at J, with 40 bases between. This chain's CDR3 is CASSHQIGEGRDIPRLSGYTF. The CDR3 DNA sequence: TGTGCCAGCTCTCACCAGATTGGTGAAGGCAGGGACATCCCAAGGCTATCCGGCTACACCTTC.

V and J are TRBV5-4 and TRBJ2-7; 8 nucleotides align to TRBD1. V gave up 0 bases and J gave up 1 base; unmatched junction bases: 3. This CDR3 is built from 15 residues. Germline V gene data show CDR1 as SGHNT and CDR2 as YYREEE (reference sequence). This CDR3 reads CASSLAGTGSYEQYF. CDR3 in DNA: TGTGCCAGCAGCTTGGCCGGGACAGGTTCCTACGAGCAGTACTTC. Drawing the rest from reference TRBV5-4 and TRBJ2-7, the complete variable domain is ETGVTQSPTHLIKTRGQQVTLRCSSQSGHNTVSWYQQALGQGPQFIFQYYREEENGRGNFPPRFSGLQFPNYSSELNVNALELDDSALYLCASSLAGTGSYEQYFGPGTRLTVT.

This chain uses TRBV5-1 with TRBJ2-5; D may be TRBD1 (7 bases). Trimming stripped 0 bases from V and 0 bases from J, with 15 bases between. The V gene's germline CDR1 is SGHRS and CDR2 YFSETQ. This CDR3 contains 17 residues. CDR3: CASSLGGTAGNQETQYF. The CDR3 nucleotides are TGCGCCAGCAGCTTGGGCGGGACAGCCGGGAACCAAGAGACCCAGTACTTC. The entire variable domain, with the rest obtained from reference TRBV5-1 and TRBJ2-5, is as follows: KAGVTQTPRYLIKTRGQQVTLSCSPISGHRSVSWYQQTPGQGLQFLFEYFSETQRNKGNFPGRFSGRQFSNSRSEMNVSTLELGDSALYLCASSLGGTAGNQETQYFGPGTRLLVL.

This chain joins TRBV5-4 and TRBJ2-7; 10 nucleotides agree with TRBD1. The V and J ends lost 5 bases and 2 bases, in that order; junction bases with no gene match: 10. The V gene's germline CDR1 is SGHNT and CDR2 YYREEE (reference sequence). This CDR3 region has 16 residues. DNA of the CDR3: TGTGCCAGCAGTTCCCGACAGGGGGCGCCTCCCTACGAGCAGTACTTC. It is translated as CASSSRQGAPPYEQYF. Based on the CDR3 plus reference TRBV5-4 and TRBJ2-7, the full variable domain is ETGVTQSPTHLIKTRGQQVTLRCSSQSGHNTVSWYQQALGQGPQFIFQYYREEENGRGNFPPRFSGLQFPNYSSELNVNALELDDSALYLCASSSRQGAPPYEQYFGPGTRLTVT.

V gene TRBV12-3 or TRBV12-4 combines with J gene TRBJ1-1; 9 bases are a match to TRBD1. This CDR3 contains 13 residues. V lost 6 bases, J lost 4 bases, and 3 bases stayed unmatched. This CDR3 reads CASSDRGSTEAFF. CDR3 DNA: TGTGCCAGCAGCGACAGGGGGTCCACTGAAGCTTTCTTT.

The V gene is TRBV3-1 (or the pseudogene TRBV3-2), the J gene TRBJ2-7; 10 nucleotides agree with TRBD2. This CDR3 region has 15 residues. Unmatched junction bases numbered 4, after V lost 5 bases and J lost 0 bases. The germline CDR1 and CDR2 sequences are LGHDT and YNNKEL (reference sequence). CDR3 DNA: TGTGCCAGCAGCTACGGACTAGCGGTCTCCTACGAGCAGTACTTC. Its translation: CASSYGLAVSYEQYF.

The chain joins TRBV11-3 to TRBJ2-2; D is perhaps TRBD1 (5 bases). The CDR3 is made up of 16 amino acids. CDR1 and CDR2 from the germline V gene are SGHNT and YENEEA. Trimming stripped 0 bases from V and 3 bases from J, with 11 bases between. CDR3 region: CASSLDRAWDTGELFF. The CDR3 DNA is TGTGCCAGCAGCTTAGACAGGGCCTGGGACACCGGGGAGCTGTTTTTT.

This clone was found a few times. V is TRBV5-1 and J is TRBJ1-1; D perhaps matches TRBD1 (6 bases). Looked up from germline, CDR1 is SGHRS and CDR2 is YFSETQ. Trimming removed 7 bases from V and 2 bases from J, with 15 bases in between. The CDR3 has 14 residues. CDR3 region: CASRSDSANTEAFF. CDR3 nucleotides: TGCGCCAGCCGGTCGGACAGCGCAAACACTGAAGCTTTCTTT.

CDR3 loop: CASSATGDSPLHF. Here the CDR3 DNA reads TGTGCCAGCAGTGCTACAGGCGATTCACCCCTCCACTTT. The V and J genes are TRBV9 and TRBJ1-6, with D perhaps matching TRBD1 (5 bases). V was pared by 5 bases and J by 8 bases, with 11 bases between. In germline, CDR1 is SGDLS, CDR2 YYNGEE. This CDR3 contains 13 residues.

This chain connects TRBV7-9 to TRBJ2-1, with D tentatively TRBD2 (6 bases). Germline assignment: CDR1 SEHNR and CDR2 FQNEAQ (reference sequence). CDR3 length: 16 residues. Trimming shortened V by 8 bases and J by 4 bases, and 21 bases separated the two germline ends. The CDR3 coding sequence is TGTGCCAGCTCCCTTTTAGGGACTCTTTTATACAATGAGCAGTTCTTC. Translated, it gives CASSLLGTLLYNEQFF. Full variable domain (rest looked up from reference TRBV7-9 and TRBJ2-1): DTGVSQNPRHKITKRGQNVTFRCDPISEHNRLYWYRQTLGQGPEFLTYFQNEAQLEKSRLLSDRFSAERPKGSFSTLEIQRTEQGDSAMYLCASSLLGTLLYNEQFFGPGTRLTVL.

The chain recombines TRBV6-5 with TRBJ1-4; D is ambiguous. Per germline, CDR1 MNHEY and CDR2 SVGAGI. CDR3 size: 15 residues. Trimming took 0 bases from V and 4 from J, leaving 9 bases between them. This CDR3 reads CASSYSMEVNEKLFF. Here the CDR3 DNA reads TGTGCCAGCAGTTACTCGATGGAGGTTAATGAAAAACTGTTTTTT.

This chain links TRBV10-3 with TRBJ2-1; 7 bases are a match to TRBD1. V lost 3 bases to trimming and J lost 1 base; unmatched junction nucleotides: 3. The CDR3 sequence is 15 residues long. Germline lookup yields CDR1 ENHRY and CDR2 SYGVKD. CDR3 loop: CAISEKGASYNEQFF. Written as DNA, the CDR3 is TGTGCCATCAGTGAAAAGGGGGCTTCCTACAATGAGCAGTTCTTC.

The chain employs TRBV5-4 and TRBJ1-2; 9 nucleotides agree with TRBD1. With 4 bases clipped from V and 7 bases from J, the junction kept 5 bases outside the gene matches. Per germline, CDR1 SGHNT and CDR2 YYREEE (reference sequence). The CDR3 contains 13 residues. In DNA, the CDR3 is TGTGCCAGCAGCCGGACAGGGGAACGTGGCTACACCTTC. Its protein product is CASSRTGERGYTF.